This paragraph covers one TCR beta chain sequence. Its matching antigen is unknown. The sample comes from a study of T cell responses to AZD1222 COVID-19 vaccine. Profiled with immunoSEQ multiplex PCR; TCRdb holds only in-frame clones, not every one. The top ten clones hold 7.8% of a sample with 90,000 to 130,000 clones, less than 95% of them seen once. Study conclusions and caveats: The donor group comprised mostly white British people and more females; the analysis possibly underestimated clonal diversity.

Sequencing used peripheral blood, obtained on day 0 of AZD1222 vaccination. The TCR originated in an adult in good health.

The CDR3 DNA is TGTGCCAGCCGAGCCGGGACGGTCGGGACCGGGGAGCTGTTTTTT. Translating gives CASRAGTVGTGELFF. This sequence joins TRBV28 and TRBJ2-2, with D possibly called TRBD1 or TRBD2 (5 bases each). This CDR3 contains 15 residues. With 8 bases removed from V and 5 bases from J, the gap between germline ends came to 18 bases. CDR1 and CDR2 from the germline V gene are MDHEN and SYDVKM.